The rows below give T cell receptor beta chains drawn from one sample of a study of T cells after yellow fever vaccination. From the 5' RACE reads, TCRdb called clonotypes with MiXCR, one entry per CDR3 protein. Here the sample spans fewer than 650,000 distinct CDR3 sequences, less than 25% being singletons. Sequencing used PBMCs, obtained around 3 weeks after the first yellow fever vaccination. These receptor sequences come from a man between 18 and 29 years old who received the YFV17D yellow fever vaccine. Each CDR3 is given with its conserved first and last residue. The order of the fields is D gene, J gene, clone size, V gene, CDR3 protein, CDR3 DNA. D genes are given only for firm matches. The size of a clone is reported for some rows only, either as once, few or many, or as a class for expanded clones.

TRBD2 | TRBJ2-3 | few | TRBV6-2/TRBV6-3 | CASSPSKRGGTDTQYF | TGTGCCAGCAGCCCCTCGAAGCGGGGGGGCACAGATACGCAGTATTTT
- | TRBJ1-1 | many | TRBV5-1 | CASAPGRGDTEAFF | TGCGCCAGCGCCCCCGGCAGAGGGGACACTGAAGCTTTCTTT
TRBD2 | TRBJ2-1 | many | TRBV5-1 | CASSLGLAGGYNEQFF | TGTGCCAGCAGCTTAGGACTAGCGGGGGGCTACAATGAGCAGTTCTTC
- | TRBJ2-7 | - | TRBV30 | CAWSLRYEQYF | TGTGCCTGGAGTTTGAGATACGAGCAGTACTTC
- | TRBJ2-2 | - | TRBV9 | CASSANRQGLNTGELFF | TGTGCCAGCAGCGCCAATAGACAGGGACTTAACACCGGGGAGCTGTTTTTT
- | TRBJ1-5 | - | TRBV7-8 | CASSLGDGEAPPQHF | TGTGCCAGCAGCTTAGGGGATGGGGAGGCGCCGCCCCAGCATTTT
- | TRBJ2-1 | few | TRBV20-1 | CSARSGNEQFF | TGCAGTGCTAGAAGTGGGAATGAGCAGTTCTTC
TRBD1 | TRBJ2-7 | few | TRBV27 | CASSFHPGQGYEQYF | TGTGCCAGCAGTTTCCATCCGGGACAGGGCTACGAGCAGTACTTC
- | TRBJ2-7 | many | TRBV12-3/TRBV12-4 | CASSFESYEQYF | TGTGCCAGCAGTTTCGAATCCTACGAGCAGTACTTC
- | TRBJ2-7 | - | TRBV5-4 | CASSWDFYEQYF | TGTGCCAGCAGCTGGGACTTTTACGAGCAGTACTTC
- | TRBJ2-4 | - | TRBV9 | CASSVGPNRGGDHQYF | TGTGCCAGCAGCGTAGGCCCCAACAGGGGAGGGGACCATCAGTACTTC
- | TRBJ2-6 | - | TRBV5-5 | CASSLSWGANVLTF | TGTGCCAGCAGCCTAAGTTGGGGGGCCAACGTCCTGACTTTC
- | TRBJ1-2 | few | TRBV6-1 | CASSADGPYGYTF | TGTGCCAGCAGCGCCGACGGACCCTATGGCTACACCTTC